This is a list of T cell receptor beta chains from one sample in a study of blood T cell repertoires in COVID-19. This table comes from immunoSEQ multiplex PCR, and its TCRdb copy is limited to in-frame clones, with some not included. The sample includes around 150,000 clones, approximately 86% seen only once; the top ten take 2.5% to 4%. Sequencing input: peripheral blood. The receptors derive from a man in his 70s with acute or convalescent COVID-19. Each CDR3 is given with its conserved first and last residue. D genes are given only for firm matches. Only some rows state a clone size, as once, few, many or a class for expanded clones.

d_call	clone_size	j_call	v_call	cdr3_aa	cdr3_nt
.	once	TRBJ2-5	TRBV7-3	CASSLGAVETQYF	TGTGCCAGCAGCCTAGGGGCGGTAGAGACCCAGTACTTC
.	.	TRBJ2-3	TRBV3-1/TRBV3-2	CASSQDPPGSTDTQYF	TGTGCCAGCAGCCAAGATCCCCCCGGGAGCACAGATACGCAGTATTTT
.	.	TRBJ1-2	TRBV4-2	CASSQASYGYTF	TGTGCCAGCAGCCAAGCCTCCTATGGCTACACCTTC
TRBD1	.	TRBJ2-2	TRBV30	CAWDGTGRVGTGELFF	TGTGCCTGGGACGGGACAGGGAGGGTGGGCACCGGGGAGCTGTTTTTT
TRBD1	few	TRBJ1-1	TRBV9	CASSPSTGDTEAFF	TGTGCCAGCAGCCCCTCGACAGGGGACACTGAAGCTTTCTTT
.	.	TRBJ2-7	TRBV24-1	CATSDGQDYEQYF	TGTGCCACCAGTGATGGGCAGGACTACGAGCAGTACTTC
.	.	TRBJ2-7	TRBV3-1/TRBV3-2	CASSQLQGYEQYF	TGTGCCAGCAGCCAACTACAGGGCTACGAGCAGTACTTC
TRBD1	.	TRBJ2-1	TRBV3-1/TRBV3-2	CASSPRDRYNEQFF	TGTGCCAGCAGCCCCCGGGACAGGTACAATGAGCAGTTCTTC
.	.	TRBJ2-1	TRBV11-3	CASSLLPLPGDEQFF	TGTGCCAGCAGCTTATTACCCTTACCCGGGGATGAGCAGTTCTTC
.	.	TRBJ2-1	TRBV7-3	CASSSDRDNEQFF	TGTGCCAGCAGCTCAGACAGAGACAATGAGCAGTTCTTC
TRBD1	.	TRBJ1-2	TRBV12-3/TRBV12-4	CASSRDSTYGYTF	TGTGCCAGCAGCCGGGACAGCACCTATGGCTACACCTTC
.	.	TRBJ2-3	TRBV10-2	CASSGSSTDTQYF	TGCGCCAGCAGCGGGTCTAGCACAGATACGCAGTATTTT
.	.	TRBJ1-1	TRBV9	CASSVATGGNAFF	TGTGCCAGCAGCGTAGCTACGGGAGGGAATGCTTTCTTT
.	few	TRBJ2-7	TRBV6-5	CASSRNRDYEQYF	TGTGCCAGCAGTCGCAACAGAGACTACGAGCAGTACTTC
.	.	TRBJ1-1	TRBV29-1	CSVEEPGRGTAEAFF	TGCAGCGTTGAAGAGCCCGGCCGGGGGACGGCTGAAGCTTTCTTT
TRBD2	once	TRBJ2-4	TRBV28	CASSYYEFGLAGIPKNIQYF	TGTGCCAGCAGTTACTACGAATTTGGACTAGCGGGGATTCCCAAAAACATTCAGTACTTC
TRBD1	.	TRBJ2-2	TRBV24-1	CATSRQGNTGELFF	TGTGCCACCAGTCGACAGGGGAACACCGGGGAGCTGTTTTTT
TRBD1	few	TRBJ1-3	TRBV27	CASSLSGTGVYTIYF	TGTGCCAGCAGTTTATCAGGGACAGGGGTTTACACCATATATTTT
TRBD2	.	TRBJ2-1	TRBV24-1	CATSDSSWDGGSYNEQFF	TGTGCCACCAGTGATTCCTCTTGGGACGGGGGGTCCTACAATGAGCAGTTCTTC
TRBD2	.	TRBJ2-1	TRBV24-1	CATSDLTSGSRDEQFF	TGTGCCACCAGTGATTTAACTAGCGGGAGTAGGGATGAGCAGTTCTTC
.	.	TRBJ2-1	TRBV24-1	CATRDLHNEQFF	TGTGCCACGCGGGACTTACACAATGAGCAGTTCTTC
.	.	TRBJ2-1	TRBV19	CASSISGLNNEQFF	TGTGCCAGTAGTATTTCGGGATTGAATAATGAGCAGTTCTTC
TRBD2	.	TRBJ2-7	TRBV19	CASSIGGRLSEQYF	TGTGCCAGTAGTATCGGCGGGAGGCTCTCCGAGCAGTACTTC
.	.	TRBJ2-5	TRBV3-1/TRBV3-2	CASSLSTGIFQETQYF	TGTGCCAGCAGCCTTTCAACGGGGATCTTCCAAGAGACCCAGTACTTC
TRBD1	.	TRBJ2-5	TRBV28	CASSFARGQETQYF	TGTGCCAGCAGTTTTGCCAGGGGGCAAGAGACCCAGTACTTC
TRBD1	.	TRBJ1-1	TRBV4-2	CASSQDRGPPNTEAFF	TGTGCCAGCAGCCAAGACAGGGGGCCCCCTAACACTGAAGCTTTCTTT
.	.	TRBJ1-2	TRBV28	CASSSGQPYGYTF	TGTGCCAGCAGTTCCGGTCAACCCTATGGCTACACCTTC
TRBD2	few	TRBJ2-5	TRBV6-5	CASSPRLAGVETQYF	TGTGCCAGCAGTCCTCGACTAGCGGGAGTGGAGACCCAGTACTTC